One and the same sample provided the 10 T cell receptor beta chains below, sequenced in a study of T cell responses to AZD1222 COVID-19 vaccine. Clones were read by immunoSEQ multiplex PCR, and TCRdb kept only the in-frame ones, dropping some. The top ten hold under 35% of the sample, which has about 83,000 clones, 85% to 95% seen once. Sequencing used peripheral blood, obtained 28 days after the second AZD1222 dose. The receptors derive from an adult who received the AZD1222 COVID-19 vaccine.

V and J are TRBV13 and TRBJ2-7; 8 nucleotides line up with TRBD2. Germline loops: CDR1 PRHDT, CDR2 FYEKMQ (reference sequence). The CDR3 runs 14 residues. V was clipped by 3 bases and J by 2 bases; unmatched bases: 3. The CDR3 here is CASSFRTSTYEQYF. CDR3 DNA sequence: TGTGCCAGCAGCTTCCGGACTAGCACCTACGAGCAGTACTTC.

This chain links TRBV7-1 with TRBJ2-5; 14 nucleotides align to TRBD2. TRBV7-1 is an open reading frame, and its role is uncertain. The CDR3 sequence is 24 residues long. After removal of 3 bases from V and 0 bases from J, the junction contained 24 bases not matched to a gene. The CDR3 region is CASSSLWTVEPTGTSGSNQETQYF. The CDR3, as DNA: TGTGCCAGCAGCTCGCTCTGGACAGTTGAACCCACCGGGACTAGCGGGAGCAACCAAGAGACCCAGTACTTC.

The chain carries TRBV7-9 and TRBJ2-5, with no clear D. Between the trimmed V and J ends, which lost 5 bases and 4 bases, there was a span of 14 bases. The CDR3 totals 14 residues. CDR1 is SEHNR and CDR2 is FQNEAQ in the germline V gene (reference sequence). The CDR3 nucleotides read TGTGCCAGCAGCCGAATCTGGGAAGGAGAGACCCAGTACTTC. It specifies CASSRIWEGETQYF.

V usage is TRBV2 and J usage is TRBJ2-2; the D gene is possibly TRBD2 (6 bases). Trimming took 8 bases from V and 4 from J, leaving 14 bases between them. Germline V gives CDR1 SNHLY, CDR2 FYNNEI. The length of the CDR3 is 14 residues. The DNA of the CDR3 is TGTGCCAGCGCCAGGGACTCCAGCACCGGGGAGCTGTTTTTT. Protein: CASARDSSTGELFF.

The CDR3 loop reads CASSAKDSPIKGGDNEQFF. The DNA for the CDR3 is TGTGCCAGCAGCGCCAAGGACAGTCCTATCAAAGGGGGAGACAATGAGCAGTTCTTC. The rearrangement links TRBV9 to TRBJ2-1; the D gene is possibly TRBD1 (6 bases). There are 19 residues in the CDR3. CDR1 and CDR2 from the germline V gene are SGDLS and YYNGEE. The V and J ends lost 3 bases and 5 bases respectively, with 27 bases between them.

The table lists this clone with a count of one. The gene calls are TRBV12-3 or TRBV12-4 and TRBJ1-1, with D unclear. The CDR3 sequence is 13 residues long. Between the trimmed V and J ends, which lost 2 bases and 2 bases, there was a span of 6 bases. The CDR3 loop reads CASSLQGNTEAFF. The CDR3 bases are TGTGCCAGCAGTTTACAAGGAAACACTGAAGCTTTCTTT.

The chain links TRBV20-1 to TRBJ2-7; TRBD1 or TRBD2 may be the D gene (6 bases each). Trimming took off 3 bases at V and 5 bases at J, with 17 bases between the two ends. The CDR3 has 14 residues. Germline V CDR1 and CDR2: DFQATT, SNEGSKA (reference sequence). CDR3 bases: TGCAGTGCTAGTCTTGGACTCCGGGGGCACGAGCAGTACTTC. It encodes CSASLGLRGHEQYF.

This clone turned up a few times. The chain joins TRBV3-1 (or the pseudogene TRBV3-2) to TRBJ2-3; TRBD2 is a possible D gene (7 bases). The V gene lost 3 bases and the J gene lost 0 bases, with 16 bases spanning the gap. The CDR3 has 17 residues. Germline V CDR1 and CDR2: LGHDT, YNNKEL (reference sequence). CDR3 sequence (DNA): TGTGCCAGCAGCCACAGGGGCGGTAGCGGGAGCACAGATACGCAGTATTTT. This translates into CASSHRGGSGSTDTQYF.

The rearrangement uses TRBV5-1 and TRBJ2-7, with a possible D match to TRBD2 (6 bases). CDR1 SGHRS and CDR2 YFSETQ come from the germline V gene. This CDR3 has 15 amino acids. Trimming removed 1 base from V and 7 bases from J, with 18 bases in between. CDR3 protein: CASSLSPARGREQYF. Here the CDR3 DNA reads TGCGCCAGCAGCTTGAGTCCAGCGCGAGGGAGGGAGCAGTACTTC.

The chain employs TRBV7-9 and TRBJ2-5; 10 nucleotides line up with TRBD1. CDR1 and CDR2 (germline): SEHNR, FQNEAQ (reference sequence). The CDR3 is 15 amino acids. With V trimmed by 5 bases and J by 5 bases, 8 bases remained unmatched. The CDR3 reads CASSPGTGVGETQYF. CDR3 bases: TGTGCCAGCAGCCCGGGGACAGGGGTAGGGGAGACCCAGTACTTC.